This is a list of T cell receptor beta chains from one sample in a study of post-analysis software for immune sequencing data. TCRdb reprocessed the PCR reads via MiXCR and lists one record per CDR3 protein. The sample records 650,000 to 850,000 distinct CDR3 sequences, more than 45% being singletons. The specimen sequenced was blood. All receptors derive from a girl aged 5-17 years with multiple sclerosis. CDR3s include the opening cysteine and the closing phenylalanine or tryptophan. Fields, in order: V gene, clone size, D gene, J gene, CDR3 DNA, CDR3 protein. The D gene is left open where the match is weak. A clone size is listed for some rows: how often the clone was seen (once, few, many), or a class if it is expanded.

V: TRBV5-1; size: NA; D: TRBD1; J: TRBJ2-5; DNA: TGCGCCAGCAGCTTCAGACAGGGTGGACTGGAGACCCAGTACTTC; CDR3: CASSFRQGGLETQYF
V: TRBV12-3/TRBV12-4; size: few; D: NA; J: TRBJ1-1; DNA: TGTGCCAGCAGTCTGATGGGAACCCTCGAAGCTTTCTTT; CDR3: CASSLMGTLEAFF
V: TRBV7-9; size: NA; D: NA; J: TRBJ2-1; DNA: TGTGCCAGCAGCTCTGTTCGACTGAGCGGCTACAATGAGCGGTTCTTC; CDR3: CASSSVRLSGYNERFF
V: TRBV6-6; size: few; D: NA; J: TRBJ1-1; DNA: TGTGCCAGCAGTTACTCGTCAGATTATACTGAAGCTTTCTTT; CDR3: CASSYSSDYTEAFF
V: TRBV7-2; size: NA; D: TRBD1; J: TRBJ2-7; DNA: TGTGCCAGCAGCCTTGGGACAGTCCACGAGCAGTACTTC; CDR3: CASSLGTVHEQYF
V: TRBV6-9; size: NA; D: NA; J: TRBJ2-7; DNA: TGTGCCAGCAGGCTGCGTAGGTGTCGGGACGAGCAGTACTTC; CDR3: CASRLRRCRDEQYF
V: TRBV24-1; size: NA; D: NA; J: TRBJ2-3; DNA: TGTGCCACCAGTGATTCCCCGGGGGTCTATACGCAGTATTTT; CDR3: CATSDSPGVYTQYF
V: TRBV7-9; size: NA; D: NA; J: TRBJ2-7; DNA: TGTGCCAGCAGCCCGCCCGGTTGGGACGAGCAGTACTTC; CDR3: CASSPPGWDEQYF
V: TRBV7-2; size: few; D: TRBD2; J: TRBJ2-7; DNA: TGTGCCAGCAGCTTATTCAATCCTAGCGGGGGGTCCCCTCAGTACTTC; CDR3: CASSLFNPSGGSPQYF
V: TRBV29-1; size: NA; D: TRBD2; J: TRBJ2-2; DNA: TGCAGCGTTGGGCTAGCGGGAGATACCGGGGAGCTGTTTTTT; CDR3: CSVGLAGDTGELFF
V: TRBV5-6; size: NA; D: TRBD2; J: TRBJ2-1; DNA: TGTGCCAGCAGCTCGATTACTAGCGGGGTCTACAATGAGCAGTTCTTC; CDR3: CASSSITSGVYNEQFF
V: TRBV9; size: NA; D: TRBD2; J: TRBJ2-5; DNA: TGTGCCAGCAGCGTAGGAGCGGGAGGGGAAGAGACCCAGTACTTC; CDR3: CASSVGAGGEETQYF
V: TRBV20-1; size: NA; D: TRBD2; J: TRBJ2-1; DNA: TGCAGTGCCCCGGGGGGTAAAGATAGCCAGTTCTTC; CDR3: CSAPGGKDSQFF
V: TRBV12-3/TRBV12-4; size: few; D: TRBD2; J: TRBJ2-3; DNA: TGTGCCAGCAGTTTGGGGACTAGCGCGTATTTT; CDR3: CASSLGTSAYF
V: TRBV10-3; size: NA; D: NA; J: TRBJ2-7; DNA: TGTGCCATCAGTGACGGATCGAACTACGAGCAGTACTTC; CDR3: CAISDGSNYEQYF
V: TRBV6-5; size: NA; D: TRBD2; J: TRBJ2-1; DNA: TGTGCCAGCAGTTCCGGGACTAGCGGGATGTCTCGCTACAATGAGCAGTTCTTC; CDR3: CASSSGTSGMSRYNEQFF
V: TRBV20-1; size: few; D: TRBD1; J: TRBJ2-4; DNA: TGCAGTGCTAGAGTGGGACAGGGGGCGAGGGAGCAGTACTTC; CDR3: CSARVGQGAREQYF
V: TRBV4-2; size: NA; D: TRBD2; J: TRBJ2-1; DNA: TGTGCCAGCAGCCAAGGTCTAGCGGGAGGTTATCATGAGCAGTTCTTC; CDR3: CASSQGLAGGYHEQFF
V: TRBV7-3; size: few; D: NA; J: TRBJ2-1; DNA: TGTGCCAGCAGCTTAGACCTAAGCTCCTACAATGAGCAGTTCTTC; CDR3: CASSLDLSSYNEQFF
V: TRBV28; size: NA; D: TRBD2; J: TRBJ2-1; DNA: TGTGCCAGCAGTGTGGGACTAGCAAAGTCCAATGAGCAGTTCTTC; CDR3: CASSVGLAKSNEQFF
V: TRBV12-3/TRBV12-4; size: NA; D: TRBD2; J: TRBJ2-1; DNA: TGTGCCAGCAGTTTTTGGCTAGCGGGAGGGAATGAGCAGTTCTTC; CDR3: CASSFWLAGGNEQFF
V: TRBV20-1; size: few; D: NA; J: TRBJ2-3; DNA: TGCAGTGCCATAGTTCCGGGACTGAGCACAGATACGCAGTATTTT; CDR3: CSAIVPGLSTDTQYF
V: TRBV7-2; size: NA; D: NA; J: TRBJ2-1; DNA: TGTGCCAGCAGCCCCAGTAATAGGGCGCATGAGCAGTTCTTC; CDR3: CASSPSNRAHEQFF
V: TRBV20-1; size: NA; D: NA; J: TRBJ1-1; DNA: TGCAGTGCTCCTATGGTTGCTGAAGCTTTCTTT; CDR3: CSAPMVAEAFF
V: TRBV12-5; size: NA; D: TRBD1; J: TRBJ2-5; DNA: TGTGCTAGTGCCCCGACAGGGGAAGGAGACGAGACCCAGTACTTC; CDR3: CASAPTGEGDETQYF
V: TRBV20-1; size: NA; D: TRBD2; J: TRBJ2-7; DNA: TGCAGTGCCAGAGGGACTAGCGTGTACGAGCAGTACTTC; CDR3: CSARGTSVYEQYF
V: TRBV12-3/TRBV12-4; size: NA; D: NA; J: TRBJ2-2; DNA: TGTGCCAGCAGTCCGCGGACTACCGCCGGGGAGCTGTTTTTT; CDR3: CASSPRTTAGELFF
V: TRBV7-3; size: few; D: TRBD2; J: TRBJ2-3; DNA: TGTGCCAGCAGCCCGGGACTAGCGGGAGAGGTAGATACGCAGTATTTT; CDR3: CASSPGLAGEVDTQYF
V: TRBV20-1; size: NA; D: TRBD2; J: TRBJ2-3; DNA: TGCAGTGCTAGGCGGGAGGGAGGTACGCAGTATTTT; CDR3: CSARREGGTQYF
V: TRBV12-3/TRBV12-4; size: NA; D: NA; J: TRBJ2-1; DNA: TGTGCCAGCAGTTTGACGGGAGTATTCAATGAGCAGTTCTTC; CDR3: CASSLTGVFNEQFF
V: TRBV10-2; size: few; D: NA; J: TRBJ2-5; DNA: TGCGCCACTCGGAGGCAGAGTGGAGAGACCCAGTACTTC; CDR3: CATRRQSGETQYF
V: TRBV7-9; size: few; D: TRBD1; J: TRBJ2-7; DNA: TGTGCCAGCAGCCCGATTGGACAGGGTTACGAGCAGTACTTC; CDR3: CASSPIGQGYEQYF
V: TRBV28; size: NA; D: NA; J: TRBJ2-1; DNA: TGTGCCAGCAGTTTACAGACACTTTTCAGCTCCTACAATGAGCAGTTCTTC; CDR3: CASSLQTLFSSYNEQFF
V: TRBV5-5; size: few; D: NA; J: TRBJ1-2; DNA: TGTGCCAGCAGCCCCCCGGGGGACAACTATGGCTACACCTTC; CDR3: CASSPPGDNYGYTF
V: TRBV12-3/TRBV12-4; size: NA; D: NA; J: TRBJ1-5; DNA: TGTGCCAGCAGTTTAGGGGCAGGGCACAATCAGCCCCAGCATTTT; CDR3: CASSLGAGHNQPQHF
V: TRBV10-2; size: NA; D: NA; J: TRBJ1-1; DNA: TGCGCCAGCAGTGAGTCGGGGCAGCTGGTGGGCACTGAAGCTTTCTTT; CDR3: CASSESGQLVGTEAFF
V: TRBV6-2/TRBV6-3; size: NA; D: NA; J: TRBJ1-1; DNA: TGTGCCAGCAGTCTAGGGGACACCTGGGCGGTGGGCACTGAAGCTTTCTTT; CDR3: CASSLGDTWAVGTEAFF
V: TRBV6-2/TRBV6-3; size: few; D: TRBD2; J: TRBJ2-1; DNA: TGTGCCAGCAGTTCGGGACTAGCGGGATCAAGTGAGCAGTTCTTC; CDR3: CASSSGLAGSSEQFF
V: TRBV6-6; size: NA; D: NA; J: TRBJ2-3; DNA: TGTGCCAGCAGTCCCGGCCCCACTACGCAGTATTTT; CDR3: CASSPGPTTQYF
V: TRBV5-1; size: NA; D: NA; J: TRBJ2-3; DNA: TGCGCCAGCAGCCTCGTGGGGACCAGGGGGGAAGATACGCAGTATTTT; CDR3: CASSLVGTRGEDTQYF
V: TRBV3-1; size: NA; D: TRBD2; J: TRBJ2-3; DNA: TGTGCCAGCAGGAGCGGGAGGGCAGATACGCAGTATTTT; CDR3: CASRSGRADTQYF
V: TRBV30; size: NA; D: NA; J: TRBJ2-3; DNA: TGTGCCTGGAAGGTCTTTGGGCACACAGATACGCAGTATTTT; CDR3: CAWKVFGHTDTQYF
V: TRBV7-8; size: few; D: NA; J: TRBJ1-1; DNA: TGTGCCAGCAGCTTTTTTTCAGGGGTGGACACTGAAGCTTTCTTT; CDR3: CASSFFSGVDTEAFF
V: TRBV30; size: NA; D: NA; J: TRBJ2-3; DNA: TGTGCCTGGAGTGCATCCGACAATACGCAGTATTTT; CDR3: CAWSASDNTQYF
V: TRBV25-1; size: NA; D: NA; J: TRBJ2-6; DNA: TGTGCCAGCAGTGACCCCGAACCGGGACCTTCAAGCTCTGGGGCCAACGTCCTGACTTTC; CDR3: CASSDPEPGPSSSGANVLTF
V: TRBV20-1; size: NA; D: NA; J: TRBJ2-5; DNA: TGCAGTGCTAGTGTTCCGCGGGGACTGCGGGAGACCCAGTACTTC; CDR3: CSASVPRGLRETQYF
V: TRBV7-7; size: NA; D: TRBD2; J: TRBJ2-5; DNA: TGTGCTAGCAGCTTAGGCCTAGCGGGAGTTACAGAGACCCAGTACTTC; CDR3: CASSLGLAGVTETQYF
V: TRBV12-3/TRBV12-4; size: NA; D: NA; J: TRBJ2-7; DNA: TGTGCCAGCAGTTTAGGCGGGACCTTCTACGAGCAGTACTTC; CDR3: CASSLGGTFYEQYF
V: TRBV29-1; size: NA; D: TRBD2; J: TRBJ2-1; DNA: TGCAGCGTGACTAGCGGGGGCCCCTCTGAGCAGTTCTTC; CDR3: CSVTSGGPSEQFF